Listed below are T cell receptor beta chains from one sample, sequenced in a study of shared clonotypes between healthy human individuals. Profiling relied on immunoSEQ multiplex PCR, and the TCRdb table lists in-frame clones only, not all of them. The data show around 1.5 million clones, 98% seen once. Sequencing was done on a sample of naive CD4+ T cells sorted from blood. The source of these receptors is a young man in good health. CDR3s include the opening cysteine and the closing phenylalanine or tryptophan. The order of the fields is J gene, V gene, clone size, D gene, CDR3 protein, CDR3 DNA. A D gene is named only where the DNA matches it firmly. Where a row states a size, it is once, few, many or the class of an expanded clone; other rows omit it.

J gene: TRBJ1-3; V gene: TRBV5-1; clone size: -; D gene: -; CDR3 protein: CASSPRISSSGNTIYF; CDR3 DNA: TGCGCCAGCAGCCCAAGGATATCTAGCTCTGGAAACACCATATATTTT
J gene: TRBJ1-4; V gene: TRBV5-1; clone size: -; D gene: -; CDR3 protein: CASSLSGPPGEKLFF; CDR3 DNA: TGCGCCAGCAGCTTATCAGGGCCTCCGGGTGAAAAACTGTTTTTT
J gene: TRBJ1-6; V gene: TRBV18; clone size: -; D gene: -; CDR3 protein: CASSNNERVPSLLHF; CDR3 DNA: TGTGCCAGCTCAAATAATGAACGGGTCCCATCTTTGCTCCACTTT
J gene: TRBJ2-2; V gene: TRBV18; clone size: -; D gene: -; CDR3 protein: CASSQRAPSKVDTGELFF; CDR3 DNA: TGTGCCAGCTCACAACGGGCGCCAAGTAAGGTGGACACCGGGGAGCTGTTTTTT
J gene: TRBJ1-3; V gene: TRBV7-9; clone size: -; D gene: TRBD1; CDR3 protein: CASSFIQGASKGNTIYF; CDR3 DNA: TGTGCCAGCAGCTTTATACAGGGGGCGTCTAAAGGAAACACCATATATTTT
J gene: TRBJ2-6; V gene: TRBV7-8; clone size: once; D gene: TRBD1; CDR3 protein: CAQAGQTGSSGANVLTF; CDR3 DNA: TGTGCCCAAGCTGGACAGACAGGGAGCTCTGGGGCCAACGTCCTGACTTTC
J gene: TRBJ2-1; V gene: TRBV5-4; clone size: -; D gene: TRBD1; CDR3 protein: CASSLGSGTGSYNEQFF; CDR3 DNA: TGTGCCAGCAGCTTGGGATCTGGGACAGGGTCCTACAATGAGCAGTTCTTC
J gene: TRBJ2-1; V gene: TRBV10-1; clone size: -; D gene: TRBD2; CDR3 protein: CASSAPSRTSGKGNEQFF; CDR3 DNA: TGCGCCAGCAGTGCCCCCTCCAGGACTAGCGGGAAGGGCAATGAGCAGTTCTTC
J gene: TRBJ1-2; V gene: TRBV5-1; clone size: -; D gene: -; CDR3 protein: CASRTGTPASYGYTF; CDR3 DNA: TGCGCCAGCAGAACCGGGACACCTGCTTCCTATGGCTACACCTTC
J gene: TRBJ2-7; V gene: TRBV29-1; clone size: -; D gene: -; CDR3 protein: CSVGTFGYEQYF; CDR3 DNA: TGCAGCGTTGGGACATTCGGCTACGAGCAGTACTTC
J gene: TRBJ1-2; V gene: TRBV6-6; clone size: -; D gene: TRBD1; CDR3 protein: CASSYPGGYGYTF; CDR3 DNA: TGTGCCAGCAGTTACCCAGGGGGCTATGGCTACACCTTC
J gene: TRBJ1-5; V gene: TRBV18; clone size: -; D gene: -; CDR3 protein: CASSQLQGRGNQPQHF; CDR3 DNA: TGTGCCAGCTCACAACTACAGGGTCGGGGCAATCAGCCCCAGCATTTT
J gene: TRBJ1-5; V gene: TRBV27; clone size: -; D gene: TRBD1; CDR3 protein: CASSLDRGKPQHF; CDR3 DNA: TGTGCCAGCAGTTTAGACAGGGGTAAGCCCCAGCATTTT
J gene: TRBJ2-7; V gene: TRBV28; clone size: -; D gene: -; CDR3 protein: CASRGVLTSYEQYF; CDR3 DNA: TGTGCCAGCAGGGGTGTGCTGACTTCCTACGAGCAGTACTTC
J gene: TRBJ2-2; V gene: TRBV7-8; clone size: -; D gene: TRBD1; CDR3 protein: CASSPVQGAGELFF; CDR3 DNA: TGTGCCAGCAGCCCCGTCCAGGGGGCCGGGGAGCTGTTTTTT
J gene: TRBJ2-7; V gene: TRBV9; clone size: -; D gene: -; CDR3 protein: CASSAQGFSTYEQYF; CDR3 DNA: TGTGCCAGCAGCGCCCAGGGGTTTAGCACCTACGAGCAGTACTTC
J gene: TRBJ2-4; V gene: TRBV5-4; clone size: -; D gene: TRBD2; CDR3 protein: CASSSGLNLENIQYF; CDR3 DNA: TGTGCCAGCAGCTCGGGACTAAATTTAGAAAACATTCAGTACTTC
J gene: TRBJ1-1; V gene: TRBV7-8; clone size: -; D gene: -; CDR3 protein: CASQRVRGPEAFF; CDR3 DNA: TGTGCCAGCCAGAGGGTTCGGGGTCCTGAAGCTTTCTTT
J gene: TRBJ2-2; V gene: TRBV2; clone size: -; D gene: -; CDR3 protein: CASSADGTNTGELFF; CDR3 DNA: TGTGCCAGCAGTGCGGACGGGACGAACACCGGGGAGCTGTTTTTT
J gene: TRBJ2-5; V gene: TRBV7-2; clone size: -; D gene: -; CDR3 protein: CASSLTGPVRGTQYF; CDR3 DNA: TGTGCCAGCAGCTTAACGGGCCCAGTTCGTGGGACCCAGTACTTC
J gene: TRBJ1-1; V gene: TRBV28; clone size: once; D gene: -; CDR3 protein: CASSLPGHPNTEAFF; CDR3 DNA: TGTGCCAGCAGCCTACCGGGACACCCGAACACTGAAGCTTTCTTT
J gene: TRBJ2-7; V gene: TRBV4-1; clone size: -; D gene: -; CDR3 protein: CASSQDPPKFYEQYF; CDR3 DNA: TGCGCCAGCAGCCAAGATCCTCCCAAATTCTACGAGCAGTACTTC
J gene: TRBJ2-3; V gene: TRBV7-9; clone size: -; D gene: -; CDR3 protein: CASSFSTGTDTQYF; CDR3 DNA: TGTGCCAGCAGCTTCAGCACGGGAACAGATACGCAGTATTTT
J gene: TRBJ1-1; V gene: TRBV19; clone size: -; D gene: -; CDR3 protein: CASSTGTVNTEAFF; CDR3 DNA: TGTGCCAGTAGCACCGGGACGGTGAACACTGAAGCTTTCTTT
J gene: TRBJ2-3; V gene: TRBV29-1; clone size: -; D gene: -; CDR3 protein: CSVGGIFLDTQYF; CDR3 DNA: TGCAGCGTTGGGGGCATCTTTTTGGATACGCAGTATTTT
J gene: TRBJ1-5; V gene: TRBV7-9; clone size: -; D gene: TRBD1; CDR3 protein: CASSLSTGTGYNQPQHF; CDR3 DNA: TGTGCCAGCAGCTTAAGTACCGGGACAGGGTATAATCAGCCCCAGCATTTT
J gene: TRBJ2-3; V gene: TRBV27; clone size: -; D gene: -; CDR3 protein: CASSFLVSTDTQYF; CDR3 DNA: TGTGCCAGCAGTTTTCTTGTCAGTACAGATACGCAGTATTTT
J gene: TRBJ2-2; V gene: TRBV25-1; clone size: once; D gene: TRBD2; CDR3 protein: CASSGASGNTGELFF; CDR3 DNA: TGTGCCAGCAGTGGGGCTAGCGGAAACACCGGGGAGCTGTTTTTT
J gene: TRBJ2-5; V gene: TRBV9; clone size: -; D gene: TRBD1; CDR3 protein: CASSVVTGGRETQYF; CDR3 DNA: TGTGCCAGCAGCGTAGTAACAGGGGGCAGGGAGACCCAGTACTTC
J gene: TRBJ2-1; V gene: TRBV7-2; clone size: once; D gene: TRBD1; CDR3 protein: CASSPGQAHNEQFF; CDR3 DNA: TGTGCCAGCAGCCCGGGACAGGCACACAATGAGCAGTTCTTC
J gene: TRBJ1-1; V gene: TRBV4-1; clone size: -; D gene: -; CDR3 protein: CASSRAATGNTEAFF; CDR3 DNA: TGCGCCAGCAGCCGCGCGGCGACAGGGAACACTGAAGCTTTCTTT
J gene: TRBJ2-3; V gene: TRBV27; clone size: -; D gene: TRBD1; CDR3 protein: CASGPGTGGDTQYF; CDR3 DNA: TGTGCCAGCGGCCCCGGGACAGGGGGAGATACGCAGTATTTT
J gene: TRBJ2-1; V gene: TRBV7-7; clone size: -; D gene: TRBD2; CDR3 protein: CASSLEISGRPDNEQFF; CDR3 DNA: TGTGCCAGCAGCTTAGAAATTAGCGGGAGGCCGGACAATGAGCAGTTCTTC
J gene: TRBJ1-2; V gene: TRBV18; clone size: -; D gene: -; CDR3 protein: CASSPLTGTDGYTF; CDR3 DNA: TGTGCCAGCTCACCCCTGACAGGAACCGATGGCTACACCTTC
J gene: TRBJ2-1; V gene: TRBV29-1; clone size: -; D gene: -; CDR3 protein: CSVGSWTRYSEQFF; CDR3 DNA: TGCAGCGTTGGGTCCTGGACAAGGTACAGTGAGCAGTTCTTC
J gene: TRBJ2-7; V gene: TRBV6-6; clone size: -; D gene: -; CDR3 protein: CASTDTGNGAGQYF; CDR3 DNA: TGTGCCAGCACCGATACCGGGAACGGGGCTGGGCAGTACTTC
J gene: TRBJ2-1; V gene: TRBV30; clone size: -; D gene: TRBD2; CDR3 protein: CAWSGSGRRFYNEQFF; CDR3 DNA: TGTGCCTGGAGTGGGAGCGGGAGACGGTTTTACAATGAGCAGTTCTTC
J gene: TRBJ2-3; V gene: TRBV11-2; clone size: -; D gene: -; CDR3 protein: CASSQFRPDTQYF; CDR3 DNA: TGTGCCAGCAGCCAATTTCGCCCAGATACGCAGTATTTT
J gene: TRBJ1-2; V gene: TRBV6-1; clone size: -; D gene: -; CDR3 protein: CASSRSTDYGYTF; CDR3 DNA: TGTGCCAGCAGTCGATCGACAGACTATGGCTACACCTTC
J gene: TRBJ2-1; V gene: TRBV10-1; clone size: -; D gene: -; CDR3 protein: CASSESGQGIPYNEQFF; CDR3 DNA: TGCGCCAGCAGTGAGTCGGGCCAGGGGATACCCTACAATGAGCAGTTCTTC
J gene: TRBJ2-7; V gene: TRBV5-1; clone size: -; D gene: TRBD1; CDR3 protein: CASSTYRGPSYEQYF; CDR3 DNA: TGCGCCAGCAGCACGTACAGGGGGCCCTCCTACGAGCAGTACTTC
J gene: TRBJ2-1; V gene: TRBV7-9; clone size: -; D gene: -; CDR3 protein: CASSLGLAGAFDEQFF; CDR3 DNA: TGTGCCAGCAGCTTAGGCCTGGCGGGGGCCTTCGATGAGCAGTTCTTC
J gene: TRBJ1-1; V gene: TRBV7-8; clone size: -; D gene: -; CDR3 protein: CASSSTARQRLNTEAFF; CDR3 DNA: TGTGCCAGCAGCTCTACGGCCCGACAGCGTTTGAACACTGAAGCTTTCTTT
J gene: TRBJ1-1; V gene: TRBV7-2; clone size: -; D gene: -; CDR3 protein: CASSPPLRAMNTEAFF; CDR3 DNA: TGTGCCAGCAGCCCGCCGTTGCGGGCCATGAACACTGAAGCTTTCTTT
J gene: TRBJ2-1; V gene: TRBV7-2; clone size: -; D gene: TRBD2; CDR3 protein: CASRNGLAGPYNEQFF; CDR3 DNA: TGTGCCAGCAGGAACGGGCTAGCGGGACCCTACAATGAGCAGTTCTTC
J gene: TRBJ2-3; V gene: TRBV7-8; clone size: -; D gene: -; CDR3 protein: CASSLKVAGGTDTQYF; CDR3 DNA: TGTGCCAGCAGCTTGAAAGTTGCAGGGGGCACAGATACGCAGTATTTT
J gene: TRBJ2-1; V gene: TRBV10-1; clone size: -; D gene: -; CDR3 protein: CASSAQYNEQFF; CDR3 DNA: TGCGCCAGCAGTGCCCAGTACAATGAGCAGTTCTTC
J gene: TRBJ2-7; V gene: TRBV7-9; clone size: -; D gene: -; CDR3 protein: CASSLAENRVGVPYEQYF; CDR3 DNA: TGTGCCAGCAGCTTAGCGGAGAACAGGGTTGGGGTACCTTACGAGCAGTACTTC
J gene: TRBJ2-3; V gene: TRBV7-3; clone size: -; D gene: -; CDR3 protein: CASSLKGSTDTQYF; CDR3 DNA: TGTGCCAGCAGCTTAAAAGGGAGCACAGATACGCAGTATTTT
J gene: TRBJ2-5; V gene: TRBV5-1; clone size: -; D gene: -; CDR3 protein: CASSSTRGAETQYF; CDR3 DNA: TGCGCCAGCAGCTCGACCAGGGGGGCAGAGACCCAGTACTTC